These T cell receptor beta chains were read from a single sample in a study of long-term antiretroviral therapy in people with HIV. Using immunoSEQ multiplex PCR, the repertoire was profiled, and TCRdb retains in-frame clones only, with some absent. The table has about 28,000 clones, 90% to 95% seen once. The sample was unsorted PBMCs, taken more than 6 years after starting antiretroviral therapy. The receptors here all came from a man aged 25 to 45 with HIV. Each CDR3 is given without its conserved first and last residue. A D gene is named only where the DNA matches it firmly.

TRBV19,TRBJ1-1,TRBD1,ASSPLQGLITEAF
TRBV7-9,TRBJ2-7,TRBD1,ASSSAGTGDPYEQY
TRBV13,TRBJ1-2,TRBD1,ASSLQGNGYT
TRBV4-1,TRBJ2-3,TRBD1,ASSPVGTGAITDTQY
TRBV2,TRBJ1-1,TRBD1,ASNDRGNLMNTEAF
TRBV27,TRBJ2-2,TRBD2,ASSFSSGGAGTGELF
TRBV10-3,TRBJ2-1,NA,AISESIQYNEQF
TRBV18,TRBJ1-1,NA,ASSPRMGTEAF
TRBV2,TRBJ2-5,NA,AAGGGGETQY
TRBV10-1,TRBJ2-2,TRBD1,ATSGTGGYTGELF
TRBV13,TRBJ1-1,NA,ASSLWGNTEAF
TRBV27,TRBJ2-1,TRBD1,ASSLMLTGEEQF
TRBV9,TRBJ2-7,TRBD1,ASSVAQGAYEQY
TRBV19,TRBJ2-6,TRBD1,ASTPGLGTGGFGANVLT
TRBV5-4,TRBJ2-3,NA,ASSFDRRKQY
TRBV28,TRBJ1-1,NA,ASSLPNTEAF
TRBV4-1,TRBJ2-1,NA,ASSHPGKGINEQF
TRBV11-2,TRBJ2-2,NA,ASSLQHTGELF
TRBV9,TRBJ1-2,NA,ASSVGRDNPL
TRBV21-1,TRBJ1-4,NA,ATREKLF
TRBV4-3,TRBJ2-2,NA,ASSQDGFNGQNTGELF
TRBV19,TRBJ2-5,NA,ASSVLPRETQY
TRBV6-4,TRBJ2-2,NA,ASSGQNTGELF
TRBV4-1,TRBJ2-2,NA,ASSYVRGSELF
TRBV7-9,TRBJ2-7,NA,ASSFPLWGDRSHEQY
TRBV9,TRBJ1-1,TRBD1,ASSVAGQGTNTEAF
TRBV6-4,TRBJ2-7,NA,ASRSRGTYEQY
TRBV5-1,TRBJ2-3,NA,ASSLELTSSTDTQY
TRBV28,TRBJ2-1,NA,ASSRGGEVGYNEQF
TRBV6-1,TRBJ1-2,TRBD1,ASRPGQGERGYT
TRBV10-3,TRBJ1-2,NA,AISGPEYGYT
TRBV7-3,TRBJ1-1,NA,ASSPYPPKSTENTEAF
TRBV21-1,TRBJ2-1,NA,ASSTLNLPGTSGVGNEQF
TRBV19,TRBJ2-7,NA,ASSPQGREQY
TRBV2,TRBJ2-1,NA,ASSEAIAGKFYNEQF
TRBV13,TRBJ1-1,NA,ASSFRGLTEAF
TRBV6-6,TRBJ1-4,NA,ASSPEFVLF
TRBV28,TRBJ1-5,TRBD1,ASKGWDTGQGMQPQH
TRBV28,TRBJ2-7,TRBD2,ASSEGLAGTYEQY
TRBV7-9,TRBJ2-7,NA,ASSLRDYEQY
TRBV6-1,TRBJ2-5,NA,ASGGGGGQETQY
TRBV27,TRBJ2-1,NA,ASSPGAGSYNEQF
TRBV2,TRBJ1-1,NA,ASERGTGTEAF
TRBV9,TRBJ1-1,NA,ASSVDGGRGTEAF
TRBV27,TRBJ1-2,NA,ASSSTENYGYT
TRBV19,TRBJ2-7,TRBD2,ASTQRGGAEQY
TRBV9,TRBJ2-3,TRBD2,ASSGSSTSGSTDTQY
TRBV14,TRBJ2-3,NA,ASSQQSTDTQY
TRBV7-9,TRBJ2-5,NA,ASSNTDAAQETQY
TRBV6-5,TRBJ2-5,NA,ASSSTGLETQY
TRBV19,TRBJ2-7,NA,ASSPGTPVVYEQY
TRBV7-2,TRBJ2-1,NA,ASSLGWAGLNEQF
TRBV4-2,TRBJ1-3,TRBD1,ASSQEGQTYDRNTIY
TRBV5-1,TRBJ2-2,TRBD2,ASSPGLAGTTGELF
TRBV28,TRBJ1-2,NA,ASSLAYREYGYT
TRBV6-5,TRBJ1-2,TRBD1,ASSPTGEGYT
TRBV5-4,TRBJ2-7,TRBD1,ASSSGQYEQY
TRBV5-1,TRBJ2-7,TRBD1,ASSWTGQGSHEQY
TRBV10-1,TRBJ2-7,NA,ASSSPTSEQY